This TCR beta chain was observed in a study of blood T cells in healthy people across ages. Findings and caveats of the study: Estimates of total diversity, which came from one million sequenced T cells, were considered to be underestimates. Measured against age, TCR beta diversity per million T cells decreased in a roughly linear manner.

A remark on this clonotype: The target antigen is unknown.

The use of a sample-barcoded 5' primer and a J-beta primer mix characterized a second PCR of roughly 6 to 11 cycles. TCRdb re-derived calls from the 5' RACE reads in MiXCR, one entry per CDR3 protein. The sample lists about 1.8 million distinct CDR3 sequences; roughly 52% were seen once. Aged about 6 to 95, donors were systemically healthy Caucasians from Russia. The V and J ends lost 3 bases and 9 bases respectively, with 15 bases between them. The CDR3 totals 15 residues. Germline V CDR1 and CDR2: SEHNR, FQNEAQ (reference sequence). The J gene is TRBJ1-6, the V gene TRBV7-9, with TRBD1 as a possible D gene (5 bases). This TCR derives from a woman in her forties in good health. Material for sequencing was blood. This CDR3 reads CASSFPGGGASPLHF. The DNA for the CDR3 is TGTGCCAGCAGCTTCCCGGGGGGGGGAGCTTCACCCCTCCACTTT.